This T cell receptor (beta chain) was recorded in a study of cytomegalovirus exposure and HLA in healthy donors. The CDR3 runs to 13 residues. Germline loops: CDR1 MNHEY, CDR2 SVGAGI. The V end was cut by 6 bases, the J end by 4 bases, with 12 bases between. Despite likely unrecorded immune exposures, the donors were nominally healthy at the time of sampling. PCR amplification relied on 60 Vbeta primers (plus 13 Jbeta primers). TCRdb's copy holds only in-frame clones and misses some; the assay was immunoSEQ multiplex PCR. The profile shows about 130,000 clones, approximately 80% of them singletons. This TCR came from a man aged 25 to 40 in good health and CMV-seronegative. The sequencing sample was made of PBMCs. The chain combines TRBV6-5 with TRBJ2-5, with no clear D. The CDR3 DNA reads TGTGCCAGCAGAAAAGCGTCGGGAGAGACCCAGTACTTC. Translated: CASRKASGETQYF.